This TCR beta chain was sequenced during a study of T-cell reconstitution after alpha-beta-depleted transplantation in children. Unique molecular identifiers were incorporated during preparation of the TCRbeta library. TCRdb reanalysed the PCR reads using MiXCR and keeps one entry per CDR3 protein. The data show hundreds of thousands of distinct CDR3 sequences, 16% seen once. CDR1 and CDR2 from the germline V gene are SQVTM and ANQGSEA. This CDR3 comprises 13 residues. The source was PBMCs from the stem cell graft donor, collected from the stem cell graft. This sequence was found in a human donor who donated a stem cell graft to a child with acute myeloid leukemia. This chain connects TRBV29-1 to TRBJ1-5; TRBD1 agrees at 7 bases. The chain's CDR3 is CSWGDSFNQPQHF. The CDR3 nucleotides are TGCAGTTGGGGGGACAGCTTTAATCAGCCCCAGCATTTT.